This T cell receptor beta chain was identified during a study of blood T cell repertoires in COVID-19. Sequencing was performed with immunoSEQ multiplex PCR; in TCRdb, only in-frame clones are kept and a portion is missing. The sample lists around 320,000 clones, 90% occurring once. This clone appeared a single time. The sequencing sample was made of PBMCs or T cells enriched from blood (not recorded which). The sequence was collected from a woman younger than 35 with acute COVID-19.

The CDR3 here is CASSPPVKGRGYGYTF. CDR3 coding DNA: TGTGCCAGCTCACCACCGGTAAAGGGAAGGGGCTATGGCTACACCTTC. This chain joins TRBV18 and TRBJ1-2; D possibly corresponds to TRBD1 (5 bases). Per the germline V gene, CDR1 is KGHSH and CDR2 is LQKENI. This CDR3 spans 16 amino acids. The V end lost 0 bases, the J end lost 4 bases, and 15 bases lay between the germline ends.